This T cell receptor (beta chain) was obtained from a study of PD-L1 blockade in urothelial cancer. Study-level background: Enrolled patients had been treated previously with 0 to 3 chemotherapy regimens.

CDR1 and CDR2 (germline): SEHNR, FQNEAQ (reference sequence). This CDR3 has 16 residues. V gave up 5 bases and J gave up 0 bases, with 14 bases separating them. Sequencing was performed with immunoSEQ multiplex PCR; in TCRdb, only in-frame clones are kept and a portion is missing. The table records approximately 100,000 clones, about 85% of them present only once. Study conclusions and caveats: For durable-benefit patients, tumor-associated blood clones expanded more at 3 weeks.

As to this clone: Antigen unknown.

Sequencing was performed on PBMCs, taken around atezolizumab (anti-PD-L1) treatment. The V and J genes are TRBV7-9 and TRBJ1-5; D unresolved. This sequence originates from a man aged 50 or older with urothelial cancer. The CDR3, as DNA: TGTGCCAGCAGCATGTACCGGGGAAATAGCAATCAGCCCCAGCATTTT. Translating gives CASSMYRGNSNQPQHF.